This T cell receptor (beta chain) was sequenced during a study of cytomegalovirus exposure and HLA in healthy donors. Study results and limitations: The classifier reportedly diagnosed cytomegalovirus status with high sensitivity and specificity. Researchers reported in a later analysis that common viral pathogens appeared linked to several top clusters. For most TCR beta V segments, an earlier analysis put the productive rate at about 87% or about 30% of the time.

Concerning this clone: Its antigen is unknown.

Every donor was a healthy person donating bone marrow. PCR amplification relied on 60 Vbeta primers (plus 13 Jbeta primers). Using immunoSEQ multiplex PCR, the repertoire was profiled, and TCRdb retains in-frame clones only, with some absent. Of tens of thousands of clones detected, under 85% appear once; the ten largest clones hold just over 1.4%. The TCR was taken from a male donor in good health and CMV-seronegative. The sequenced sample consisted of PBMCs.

The CDR3 protein is CASSFTGGGGLYEQFF. In DNA, the CDR3 is TGTGCCAGCAGCTTCACCGGCGGGGGAGGCCTATACGAGCAGTTCTTC. The chain recombines TRBV11-2 with TRBJ2-1; TRBD2 agrees at 7 bases. J lost 10 bases, V lost 3 bases, and 15 bases had no gene match. The length of the CDR3 is 16 residues. Germline V gives CDR1 SGHAT, CDR2 FQNNGV.